The next 3 T cell receptor beta chains were all read from a single sample in a study of blood T cell repertoires in COVID-19. Clones were read by immunoSEQ multiplex PCR, and TCRdb kept only the in-frame ones, dropping some. The sample holds over 400,000 clones, 70% to 90% seen once. The sequenced material came from peripheral blood. The source of these receptors is a human donor in a cohort sampled during active COVID-19.

This chain uses TRBV5-4 with TRBJ2-5, with 8 bases that match TRBD1. The trim removed 0 bases at V and 4 bases at J, leaving 2 bases unmatched. CDR1 and CDR2 (germline): SGHNT, YYREEE (reference sequence). The CDR3 spans 14 residues. Here the CDR3 reads CASSLGQGAETQYF. The CDR3 region has the DNA TGTGCCAGCAGCTTGGGGCAGGGGGCAGAGACCCAGTACTTC.

The chain employs TRBV9 and TRBJ1-6; 7 positions match TRBD1. Trimming cost V 4 bases and J 10 bases; bases outside gene matches: 11. Germline V gives CDR1 SGDLS, CDR2 YYNGEE. The CDR3 covers 15 residues. CDR3 sequence (DNA): TGTGCCAGCAGCCCCCGGAGGACAGGTGACTCACCCCTCCACTTT. Amino acid sequence: CASSPRRTGDSPLHF.

The chain links TRBV6-5 to TRBJ2-7; possibly TRBD2 for D (6 bases). Germline CDR1 and CDR2: MNHEY and SVGAGI. The CDR3 has 14 residues. Trimming left V 4 bases short and J 2 bases short, with 12 bases between. Written as DNA, the CDR3 is TGTGCCAGCAGTTTGGGCGGGACCCCCTACGAGCAGTACTTC. Its protein product is CASSLGGTPYEQYF.